The 16 T cell receptor beta chains below were found in one sample sequenced in a study of T cells in localized non-small cell lung cancer. Using immunoSEQ multiplex PCR, the repertoire was profiled, and TCRdb retains in-frame clones only, with some absent. The sample has approximately 30,000 clones; under 90% are singletons. This sample comprised peripheral blood, obtained before any cancer treatment. The receptor set was obtained from a male donor at least 60 years old with stage III lung adenocarcinoma.

This clone was detected once. This chain joins TRBV7-2 and TRBJ2-7; 7 bases agree with TRBD1. This CDR3 has 18 residues. Germline V lookup: CDR1 SGHTA, CDR2 FQGNSA. V shed 1 base and J 0 bases; nucleotides not matched to a gene: 12. For the CDR3, the DNA is TGTGCCAGCAGCTTAGGAAACCCTACCGGGACAGCCTCCTACGAGCAGTACTTC. Translated: CASSLGNPTGTASYEQYF.

V and J are TRBV18 and TRBJ2-5, with TRBD2 identical over 8 bases. Looked up from germline, CDR1 is KGHSH and CDR2 is LQKENI. The junction had 5 bases not matched to a gene; V was cut back by 0 bases and J by 5 bases. The length of the CDR3 is 15 residues. The CDR3 sequence: CASSPPREGLETQYF. The DNA for the CDR3 is TGTGCCAGCTCACCACCCCGGGAGGGGCTGGAGACCCAGTACTTC. The full variable domain, in which reference TRBV18 and TRBJ2-5 provide the parts outside the CDR3, is NAGVMQNPRHLVRRRGQEARLRCSPMKGHSHVYWYRQLPEEGLKFMVYLQKENIIDESGMPKERFSAEFPKEGPSILRIQQVVRGDSAAYFCASSPPREGLETQYFGPGTRLLVL.

The chain carries TRBV11-2 and TRBJ2-1, with 9 bases identical to TRBD1. Trimming at V came to 5 bases and at J to 1 base, leaving 3 bases not matched to a gene. CDR1 and CDR2 from the germline V gene are SGHAT and FQNNGV. The CDR3 sequence is 15 residues long. The CDR3 sequence: CASSPDRGSYNEQFF. The CDR3, as DNA: TGTGCCAGCAGCCCAGACAGGGGGTCCTACAATGAGCAGTTCTTC.

The V and J genes are TRBV19 and TRBJ2-2; the match to TRBD2 covers 7 bases. Trimming took 10 bases from V and 5 from J; bases not matched to a gene: 10. The germline gives CDR1 LNHDA, CDR2 SQIVND (reference sequence). This CDR3 contains 14 residues. CDR3 in amino acids: CATKWGSGTGELFF. DNA of the CDR3: TGTGCCACTAAATGGGGTAGCGGGACCGGGGAGCTGTTTTTT.

The rearrangement uses TRBV4-2 and TRBJ2-5, with D perhaps matching TRBD1 (5 bases). CDR1 and CDR2 (germline): LGHNA, YNFKEQ. Trimming removed 1 base from V and 5 bases from J, with 11 bases in between. The CDR3 spans 14 residues. The CDR3 sequence is CASSQVGAWETQYF. DNA for the CDR3: TGTGCCAGCAGCCAAGTTGGGGCGTGGGAGACCCAGTACTTC.

This clone was detected a few times. The chain employs TRBV13 and TRBJ2-5, with no clear D. CDR3 size: 14 residues. Germline values: CDR1 PRHDT, CDR2 FYEKMQ (reference sequence). V was shortened by 2 bases and J by 0 bases, with 7 bases between the two germline ends. The CDR3 reads CASSLLSYQETQYF. The CDR3 coding sequence is TGTGCCAGCAGCTTACTTTCCTACCAAGAGACCCAGTACTTC.

V and J are TRBV2 and TRBJ1-1; D call uncertain. This CDR3 region has 12 residues. V lost 8 bases and J 4 bases, leaving 11 bases between the germline ends. Germline V CDR1 and CDR2: SNHLY, FYNNEI. The DNA for the CDR3 is TGTGCCAGCTCTCAACCGCCCACTGAAGCTTTCTTT. This encodes CASSQPPTEAFF.

V usage is TRBV9 and J usage is TRBJ2-3; D could derive from TRBD1 or TRBD2 (5 bases each). The CDR3 loop spans 15 amino acids. The germline V and J ends were trimmed by 0 bases and 6 bases, with 14 bases remaining between them. The germline gives CDR1 SGDLS, CDR2 YYNGEE. The chain's CDR3 is CASSVGAGRADTQYF. In nucleotides, the CDR3 is TGTGCCAGCAGCGTAGGCGCAGGGCGGGCCGATACGCAGTATTTT.

This clone was detected only a few times. The chain has TRBV5-1 and TRBJ1-1; unclear D gene. Trimming shortened V by 3 bases and J by 1 base, and 10 bases separated the two germline ends. The CDR3 runs 14 residues. The germline CDR1 and CDR2 sequences are SGHRS and YFSETQ. Here the CDR3 reads CASSWGGTNTEAFF. For the CDR3, the DNA is TGCGCCAGCAGCTGGGGAGGTACGAACACTGAAGCTTTCTTT.

CDR3 sequence reads: CASSTRVGELFF. The CDR3 DNA is TGTGCCAGCAGCACCAGGGTCGGGGAGCTGTTTTTT. The V call is TRBV11-1, the J call TRBJ2-2, with D perhaps TRBD1 (5 bases). V shed 5 bases and J shed 7 bases, with 8 bases lying between them. Germline V gene lookup returns CDR1 SGHAT and CDR2 FQDESV (reference sequence). The CDR3 totals 12 residues.

The rearrangement joins TRBV6-1 to TRBJ1-2, with 7 nucleotides matching TRBD1. This CDR3 region has 13 residues. Germline loops: CDR1 MNHNS, CDR2 SASEGT. The V and J ends lost 6 bases and 7 bases, in that order; junction bases with no gene match: 8. The CDR3 DNA sequence: TGTGCCAGCAGAAATCGAGACAGGGCTGGCTACACCTTC. Encoded protein: CASRNRDRAGYTF.

The chain links TRBV9 to TRBJ2-5, with D hard to call. Trimming cost V 0 bases and J 1 base, with 13 bases left between them. The CDR3 is 16 amino acids. CDR1 is SGDLS and CDR2 is YYNGEE in the germline V gene. The CDR3 reads CASSVGASGSQETQYF. For the CDR3, the DNA is TGTGCCAGCAGCGTAGGGGCGTCGGGCAGCCAAGAGACCCAGTACTTC.

This rearrangement joins TRBV9 to TRBJ1-5, with D perhaps TRBD1 (6 bases). The CDR3 contains 14 residues. V was trimmed by 0 bases and J by 5 bases, leaving 9 bases between them. Germline V gene lookup returns CDR1 SGDLS and CDR2 YYNGEE. CDR3 amino acids: CASSVAGGDQPQHF. DNA of the CDR3: TGTGCCAGCAGCGTAGCCGGGGGCGATCAGCCCCAGCATTTT.

The chain uses TRBV19 and TRBJ1-3; a weak D match, TRBD1 (6 bases). There are 13 residues in the CDR3. Germline values: CDR1 LNHDA, CDR2 SQIVND (reference sequence). V gave up 10 bases and J gave up 0 bases, with 10 bases separating them. In nucleotides, the CDR3 is TGTGCCACCGGACAGTCCTCTGGAAACACCATATATTTT. It specifies CATGQSSGNTIYF.

The chain carries TRBV5-1 and TRBJ1-5, with D unclear. CDR3 size: 16 residues. Germline CDR1 SGHRS, CDR2 YFSETQ. V shed 3 bases and J shed 1 base, with 14 bases lying between them. This CDR3 is CASSSEGIGSNQPQHF. CDR3 DNA sequence: TGCGCCAGCAGCTCCGAAGGTATTGGGAGCAATCAGCCCCAGCATTTT.

This chain links TRBV9 with TRBJ2-2; D remains unclear. Germline loops: CDR1 SGDLS, CDR2 YYNGEE. V lost 0 bases and J 2 bases, leaving 8 bases between the germline ends. CDR3 length: 15 residues. The CDR3 DNA reads as TGTGCCAGCAGCGTAGCCCCCGAAAACACCGGGGAGCTGTTTTTT. Translated: CASSVAPENTGELFF.